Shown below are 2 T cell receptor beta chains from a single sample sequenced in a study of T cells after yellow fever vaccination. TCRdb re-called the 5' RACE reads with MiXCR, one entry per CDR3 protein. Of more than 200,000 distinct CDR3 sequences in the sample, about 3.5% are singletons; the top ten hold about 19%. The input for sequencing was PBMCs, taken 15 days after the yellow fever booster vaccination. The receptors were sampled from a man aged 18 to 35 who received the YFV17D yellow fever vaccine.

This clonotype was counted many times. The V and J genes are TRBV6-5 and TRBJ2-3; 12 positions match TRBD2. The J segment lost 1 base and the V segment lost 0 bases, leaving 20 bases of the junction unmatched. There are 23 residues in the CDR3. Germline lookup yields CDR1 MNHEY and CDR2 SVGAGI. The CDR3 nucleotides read TGTGCCAGCAGTTACTCCCCCCTAGCGGGGGGGCCAGGGGTAGAACGGCGCACAGATACGCAGTATTTT. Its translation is CASSYSPLAGGPGVERRTDTQYF.

The CDR3, as DNA: TGTGCCATCAGTGAGACCTGGGGACAGCCCTTGCCCCAGCATTTT. Translating it yields CAISETWGQPLPQHF. The rearrangement joins TRBV10-3 to TRBJ1-5; TRBD1 aligns across 7 bases. The CDR3 contains 15 residues. The trim removed 2 bases at V and 9 bases at J, leaving 10 bases unmatched. Germline CDR1 ENHRY, CDR2 SYGVKD.